What follows describes a single TCR beta chain. Its specificity is not known. V shed 3 bases and J shed 7 bases, with 18 bases lying between them. CDR3 length: 14 amino acids. CDR1 is DFQATT, CDR2 SNEGSKA, per germline (reference sequence). Template material for amplifying TCR beta CDR3 regions consisted of RNA transcripts. The HTBI primer set drove a first-round RT-PCR of the TCR CDR3. TCRdb re-called the multiplex PCR reads with MiXCR, one entry per CDR3 protein. Seen here are around 350,000 distinct CDR3 sequences, 12% to 15% observed once, and the top ten hold roughly a fifth. The data belong to a study of T cells in Graves' hyperthyroidism and ophthalmopathy. At least 3 on the Clinical Activity Score was recorded for ophthalmopathy patients, who also had NOSPECS grade at least 4 and duration under 3 months. Exclusion of a patient resulted from uncontrolled infection, other autoimmune disease, pregnancy or lactation.

Study-wide findings and caveats: Expanded thyroid clonotypes (above 0.001) were mostly also found in blood. Ophthalmopathy was separated from stable hyperthyroidism by a 13 V-J model.

The sample comprised blood. The V gene is TRBV20-1, the J gene TRBJ1-2; TRBD1 might be the D (5 bases). This clonotype was obtained from a woman in her sixties with Graves' ophthalmopathy. The CDR3: CSARSGWPRGGYTF. Written as DNA, the CDR3 is TGCAGTGCTAGGAGTGGGTGGCCTAGGGGTGGCTACACCTTC.